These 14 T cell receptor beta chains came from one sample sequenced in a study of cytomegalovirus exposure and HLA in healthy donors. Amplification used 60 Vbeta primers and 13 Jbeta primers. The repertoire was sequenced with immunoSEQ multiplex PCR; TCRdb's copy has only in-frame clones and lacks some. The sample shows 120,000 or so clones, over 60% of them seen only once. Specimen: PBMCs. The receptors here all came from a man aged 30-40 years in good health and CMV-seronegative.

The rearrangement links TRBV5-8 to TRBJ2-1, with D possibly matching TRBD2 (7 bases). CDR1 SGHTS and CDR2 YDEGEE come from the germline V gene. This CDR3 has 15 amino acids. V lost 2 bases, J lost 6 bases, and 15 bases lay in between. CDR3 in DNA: TGTGCCAGCAGCTTAGGGGGGAGGGCCATCAATGAGCAGTTCTTC. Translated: CASSLGGRAINEQFF.

The CDR3 DNA reads TGTGCCAGCAGCCAATGGGACAGGAACACTGAAGCTTTCTTT. This encodes CASSQWDRNTEAFF. J is TRBJ1-1 and V is TRBV5-5, with 7 bases lining up with TRBD1. V was pared by 4 bases and J by 1 base, with 4 bases of the junction left unmatched. The CDR3 runs to 14 residues. The germline CDR1 and CDR2 sequences are SGHKS and YYEKEE (reference sequence). Looking up the rest from reference TRBV5-5 and TRBJ1-1 gives the full variable domain: DAGVTQSPTHLIKTRGQQVTLRCSPISGHKSVSWYQQVLGQGPQFIFQYYEKEERGRGNFPDRFSARQFPNYSSELNVNALLLGDSALYLCASSQWDRNTEAFFGQGTRLTVV.

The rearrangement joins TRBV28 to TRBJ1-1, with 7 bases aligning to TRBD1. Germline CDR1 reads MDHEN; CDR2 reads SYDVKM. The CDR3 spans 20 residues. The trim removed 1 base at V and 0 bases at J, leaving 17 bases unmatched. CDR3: CASSLSSGWGQSNMNTEAFF. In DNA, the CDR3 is TGTGCCAGCAGTTTATCAAGTGGGTGGGGACAGTCAAACATGAACACTGAAGCTTTCTTT.

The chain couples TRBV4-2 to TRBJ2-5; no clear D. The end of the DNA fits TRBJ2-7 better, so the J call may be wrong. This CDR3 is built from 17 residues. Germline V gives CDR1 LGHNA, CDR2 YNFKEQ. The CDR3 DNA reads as TGTGCCAGCAGCTCCACTAAATTAACTATATCGACCTACGAGCAGTACTTC. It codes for CASSSTKLTISTYEQYF.

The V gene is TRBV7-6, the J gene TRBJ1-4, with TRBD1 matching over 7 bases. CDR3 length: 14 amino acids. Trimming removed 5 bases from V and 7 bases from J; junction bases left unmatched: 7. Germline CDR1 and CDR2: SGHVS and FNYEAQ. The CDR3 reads CASSLGQSPEKLFF. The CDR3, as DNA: TGTGCCAGCAGCCTGGGACAGTCTCCTGAAAAACTGTTTTTT.

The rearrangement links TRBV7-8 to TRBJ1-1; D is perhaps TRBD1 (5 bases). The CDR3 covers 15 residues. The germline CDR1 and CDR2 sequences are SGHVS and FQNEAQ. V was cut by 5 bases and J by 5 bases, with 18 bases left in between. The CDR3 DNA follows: TGTGCCAGCAGCCTCAATGTTGGGGGGGGTACTGAAGCTTTCTTT. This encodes CASSLNVGGGTEAFF.

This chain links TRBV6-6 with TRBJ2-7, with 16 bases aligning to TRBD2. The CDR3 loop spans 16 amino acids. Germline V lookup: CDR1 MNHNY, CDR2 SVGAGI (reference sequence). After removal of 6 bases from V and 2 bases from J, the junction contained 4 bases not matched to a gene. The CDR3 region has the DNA TGTGCCAGCAGCTCGGGGACTAGCGGGAGGGCCTACGAGCAGTACTTC. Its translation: CASSSGTSGRAYEQYF.

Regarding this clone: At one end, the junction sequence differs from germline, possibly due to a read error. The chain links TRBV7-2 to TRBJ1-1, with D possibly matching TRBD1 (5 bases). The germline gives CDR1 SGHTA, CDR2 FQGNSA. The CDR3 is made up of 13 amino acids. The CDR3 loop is CASSPRWGTEDFF. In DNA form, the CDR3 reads TGTGCCAGCAGCCCCAGGTGGGGCACTGAAGATTTCTTT.

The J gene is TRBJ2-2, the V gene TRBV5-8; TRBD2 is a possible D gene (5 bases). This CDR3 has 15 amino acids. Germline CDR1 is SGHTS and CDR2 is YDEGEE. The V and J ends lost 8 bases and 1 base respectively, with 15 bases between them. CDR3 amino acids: CARNRGLKNTGELFF. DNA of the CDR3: TGTGCCAGGAATAGAGGGCTAAAGAACACCGGGGAGCTGTTTTTT.

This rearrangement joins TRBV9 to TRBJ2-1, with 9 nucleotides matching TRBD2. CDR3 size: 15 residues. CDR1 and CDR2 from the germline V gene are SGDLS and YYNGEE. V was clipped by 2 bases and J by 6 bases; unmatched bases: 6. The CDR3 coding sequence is TGTGCCAGCAGCGTTCAAGCGGGGGGTTTCAATGAGCAGTTCTTC. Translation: CASSVQAGGFNEQFF.

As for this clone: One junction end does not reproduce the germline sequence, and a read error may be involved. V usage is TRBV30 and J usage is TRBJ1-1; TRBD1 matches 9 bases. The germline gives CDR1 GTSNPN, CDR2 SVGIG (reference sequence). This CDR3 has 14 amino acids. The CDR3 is CAWSKGGPGQGRIF. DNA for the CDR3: TGTGCCTGGAGCAAGGGGGGCCCGGGACAGGGACGAATCTTT.

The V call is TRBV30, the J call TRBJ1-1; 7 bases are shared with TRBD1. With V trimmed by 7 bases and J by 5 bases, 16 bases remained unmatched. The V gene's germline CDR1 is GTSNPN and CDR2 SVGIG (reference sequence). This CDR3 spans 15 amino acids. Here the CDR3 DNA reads TGTGCCTTCCTCAACAGGGGACTTGGGAGGACTGAAGCTTTCTTT. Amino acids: CAFLNRGLGRTEAFF.

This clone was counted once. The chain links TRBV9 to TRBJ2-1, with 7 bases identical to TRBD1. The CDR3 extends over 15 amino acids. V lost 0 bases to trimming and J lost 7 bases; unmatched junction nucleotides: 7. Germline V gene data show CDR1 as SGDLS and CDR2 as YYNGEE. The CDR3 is CASSVATLGQNEQFF. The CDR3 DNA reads TGTGCCAGCAGCGTAGCTACTTTGGGACAGAATGAGCAGTTCTTC.

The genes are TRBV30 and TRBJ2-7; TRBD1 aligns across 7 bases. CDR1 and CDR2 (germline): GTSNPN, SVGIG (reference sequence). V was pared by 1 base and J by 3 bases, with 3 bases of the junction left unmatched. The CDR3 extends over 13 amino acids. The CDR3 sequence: CAWSGQGGYEQYF. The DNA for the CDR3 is TGTGCCTGGAGTGGACAGGGCGGCTACGAGCAGTACTTC.